This TCR beta chain was sequenced in a study of T cell repertoires in cytomegalovirus infection. Overall study: Matching HLA type, along with CMV infection, was indicated by public TCR beta signatures. Study results and limitations: Identification of carriers of CMV plus the relevant HLA was performed using cumulative public TCR beta family frequency.

Germline V gives CDR1 MNHNS, CDR2 SASEGT. The CDR3 spans 13 residues. V lost 1 base to trimming and J lost 6 bases, with 9 bases between them. This clonotype was counted many times. What it binds is unknown. TCRdb reprocessed the reads via MiXCR and lists one record per CDR3 protein. This sample yields some 270,000 distinct CDR3 sequences, of which 22% are seen a single time; approximately 19% belongs to the top ten. This chain joins TRBV6-1 and TRBJ1-2; D ambiguous. The sequence derives from a human donor in good health (CMV status not recorded). Some clones in this sample may be carry-over from other donors' samples. Sequences were derived from cultured PBMCs, sampled from culture after CMV antigen stimulation. The CDR3 nucleotides are TGTGCCAGCAGTGAAGGGATGGGAGATGGCTACACCTTC. Translating gives CASSEGMGDGYTF.